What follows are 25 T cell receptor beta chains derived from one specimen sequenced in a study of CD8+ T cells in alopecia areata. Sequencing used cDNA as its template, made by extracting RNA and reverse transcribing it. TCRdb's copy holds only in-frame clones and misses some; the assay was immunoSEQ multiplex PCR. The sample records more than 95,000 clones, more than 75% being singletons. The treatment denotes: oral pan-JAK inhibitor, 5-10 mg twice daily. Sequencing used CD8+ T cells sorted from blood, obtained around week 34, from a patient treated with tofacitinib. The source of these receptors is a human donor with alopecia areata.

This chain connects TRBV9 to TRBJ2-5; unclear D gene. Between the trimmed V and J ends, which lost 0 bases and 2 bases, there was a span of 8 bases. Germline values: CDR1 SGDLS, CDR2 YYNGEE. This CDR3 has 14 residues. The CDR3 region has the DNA TGTGCCAGCAGCGTAGAGCCTATACAAGAGACCCAGTACTTC. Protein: CASSVEPIQETQYF.

The CDR3 DNA is TGCAGCGTTGTAGTAGATCAGGGCCCCTACAATGAGCAGTTCTTC. Protein product: CSVVVDQGPYNEQFF. The chain recombines TRBV29-1 with TRBJ2-1; the D gene is possibly TRBD1 (5 bases). The germline V gene encodes CDR1 SQVTM and CDR2 ANQGSEA. V lost 4 bases, J lost 2 bases, and 15 bases lay in between. The CDR3 totals 15 residues.

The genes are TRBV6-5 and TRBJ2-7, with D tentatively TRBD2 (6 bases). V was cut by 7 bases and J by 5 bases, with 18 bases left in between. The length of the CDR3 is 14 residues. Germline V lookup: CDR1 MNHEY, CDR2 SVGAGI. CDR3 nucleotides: TGTGCCAGCACCATGCTCGGGACTCCCCACGAGCAGTACTTC. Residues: CASTMLGTPHEQYF.

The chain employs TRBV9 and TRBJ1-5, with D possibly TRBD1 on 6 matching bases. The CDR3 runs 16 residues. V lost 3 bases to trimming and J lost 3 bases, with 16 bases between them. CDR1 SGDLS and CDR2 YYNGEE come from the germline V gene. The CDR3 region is CASSGDEQGVNQPQHF. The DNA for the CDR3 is TGTGCCAGCAGCGGTGATGAACAGGGCGTCAATCAGCCCCAGCATTTT.

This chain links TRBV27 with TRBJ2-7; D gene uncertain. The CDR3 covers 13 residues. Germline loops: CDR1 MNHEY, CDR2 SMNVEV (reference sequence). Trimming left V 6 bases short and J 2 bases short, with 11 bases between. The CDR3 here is CASSLHSTYEQYF. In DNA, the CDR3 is TGTGCCAGCAGCCTCCACTCTACCTACGAGCAGTACTTC.

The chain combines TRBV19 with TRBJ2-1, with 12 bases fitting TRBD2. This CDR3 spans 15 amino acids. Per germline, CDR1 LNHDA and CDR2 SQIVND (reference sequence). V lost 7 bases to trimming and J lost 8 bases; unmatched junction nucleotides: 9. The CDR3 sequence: CASTMTSGSTYEQFF. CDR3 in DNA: TGTGCCAGTACTATGACTAGCGGGAGTACCTATGAGCAGTTCTTC.

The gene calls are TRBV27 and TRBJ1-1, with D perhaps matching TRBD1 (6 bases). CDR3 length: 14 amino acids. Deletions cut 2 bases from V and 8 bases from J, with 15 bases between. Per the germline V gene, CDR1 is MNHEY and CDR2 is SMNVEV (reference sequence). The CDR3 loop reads CASSLGVQGSEAFF. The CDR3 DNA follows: TGTGCCAGCAGTTTAGGCGTACAGGGCTCGGAAGCTTTCTTT.

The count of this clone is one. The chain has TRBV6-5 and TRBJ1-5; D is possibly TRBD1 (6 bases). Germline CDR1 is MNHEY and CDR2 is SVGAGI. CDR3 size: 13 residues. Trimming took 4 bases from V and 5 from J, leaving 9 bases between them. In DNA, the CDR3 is TGTGCCAGCAGTTTGGACAGCTATCAGCCCCAGCATTTT. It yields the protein CASSLDSYQPQHF.

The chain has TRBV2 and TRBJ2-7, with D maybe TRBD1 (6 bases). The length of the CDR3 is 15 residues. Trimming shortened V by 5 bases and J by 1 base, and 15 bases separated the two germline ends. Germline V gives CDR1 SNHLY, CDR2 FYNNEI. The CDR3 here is CASSPRDTDSYEQYF. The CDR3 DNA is TGTGCCAGCAGTCCCCGGGACACAGATTCCTACGAGCAGTACTTC.

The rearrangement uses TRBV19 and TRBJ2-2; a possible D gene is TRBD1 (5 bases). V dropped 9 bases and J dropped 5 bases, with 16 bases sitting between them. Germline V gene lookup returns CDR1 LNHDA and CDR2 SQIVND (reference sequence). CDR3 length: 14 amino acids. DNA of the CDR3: TGTGCCAGCTCCCAAGCGACAGAGACCGGGGAGCTGTTTTTT. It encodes CASSQATETGELFF.

CDR3 sequence reads: CASSLYGGEIAYF. In DNA form, the CDR3 reads TGTGCCAGCAGCTTATATGGGGGGGAGATTGCGTATTTT. V is TRBV7-9 and J is TRBJ2-3, with 7 nucleotides matching TRBD2. The germline V gene encodes CDR1 SEHNR and CDR2 FQNEAQ (reference sequence). With V trimmed by 2 bases and J by 14 bases, 10 bases remained unmatched. The CDR3 has 13 residues.

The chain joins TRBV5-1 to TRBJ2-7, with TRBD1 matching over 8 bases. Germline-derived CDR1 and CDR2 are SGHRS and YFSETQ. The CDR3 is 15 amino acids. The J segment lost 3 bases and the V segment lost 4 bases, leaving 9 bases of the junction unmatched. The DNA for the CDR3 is TGCGCCAGCAGCCCGGGGACAGGCGAACTCTACGAGCAGTACTTC. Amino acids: CASSPGTGELYEQYF. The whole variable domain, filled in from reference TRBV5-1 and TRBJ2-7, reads KAGVTQTPRYLIKTRGQQVTLSCSPISGHRSVSWYQQTPGQGLQFLFEYFSETQRNKGNFPGRFSGRQFSNSRSEMNVSTLELGDSALYLCASSPGTGELYEQYFGPGTRLTVT.

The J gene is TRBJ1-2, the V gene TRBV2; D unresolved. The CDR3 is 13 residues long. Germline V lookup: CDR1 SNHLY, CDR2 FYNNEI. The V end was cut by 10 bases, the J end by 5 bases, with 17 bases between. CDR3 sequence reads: CATPKALEYGYTF. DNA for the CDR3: TGTGCCACCCCGAAGGCGTTAGAATATGGCTACACCTTC.

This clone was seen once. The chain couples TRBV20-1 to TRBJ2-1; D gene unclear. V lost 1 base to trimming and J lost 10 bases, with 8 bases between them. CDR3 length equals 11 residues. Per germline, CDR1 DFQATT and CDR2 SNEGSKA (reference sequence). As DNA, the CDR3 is TGCAGTGCTAGAGTAAAAGGGGAGCAGTTCTTC. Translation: CSARVKGEQFF.

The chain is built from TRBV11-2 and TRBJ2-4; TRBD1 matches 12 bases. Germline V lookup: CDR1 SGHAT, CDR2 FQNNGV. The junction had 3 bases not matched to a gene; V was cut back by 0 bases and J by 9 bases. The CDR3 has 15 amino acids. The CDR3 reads CASSLDGTGGGIQYF. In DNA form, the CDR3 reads TGTGCCAGCAGCTTAGACGGGACAGGGGGCGGCATTCAGTACTTC. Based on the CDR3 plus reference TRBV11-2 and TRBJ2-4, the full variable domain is EAGVAQSPRYKIIEKRQSVAFWCNPISGHATLYWYQQILGQGPKLLIQFQNNGVVDDSQLPKDRFSAERLKGVDSTLKIQPAKLEDSAVYLCASSLDGTGGGIQYFGAGTRLSVL.

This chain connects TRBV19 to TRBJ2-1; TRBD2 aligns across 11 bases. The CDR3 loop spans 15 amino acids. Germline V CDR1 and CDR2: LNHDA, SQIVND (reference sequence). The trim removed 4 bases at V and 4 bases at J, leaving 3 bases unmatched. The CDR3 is CASSTSSGGYNEQFF. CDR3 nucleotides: TGTGCCAGTAGTACATCTAGCGGGGGGTACAATGAGCAGTTCTTC.

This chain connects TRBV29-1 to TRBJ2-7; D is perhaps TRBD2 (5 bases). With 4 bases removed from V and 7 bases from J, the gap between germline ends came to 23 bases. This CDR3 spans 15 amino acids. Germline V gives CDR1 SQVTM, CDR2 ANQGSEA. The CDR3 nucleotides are TGCAGCGTTGGAAAAGGAGGCCTGCCTAAGTATGAGCAGTACTTC. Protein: CSVGKGGLPKYEQYF.

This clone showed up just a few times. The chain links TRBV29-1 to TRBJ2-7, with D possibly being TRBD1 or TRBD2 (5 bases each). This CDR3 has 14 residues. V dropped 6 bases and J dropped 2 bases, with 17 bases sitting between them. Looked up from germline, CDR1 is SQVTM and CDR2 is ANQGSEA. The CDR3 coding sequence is TGCAGCGTGGCGTTGGGGCCGACTACCTACGAGCAGTACTTC. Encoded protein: CSVALGPTTYEQYF.

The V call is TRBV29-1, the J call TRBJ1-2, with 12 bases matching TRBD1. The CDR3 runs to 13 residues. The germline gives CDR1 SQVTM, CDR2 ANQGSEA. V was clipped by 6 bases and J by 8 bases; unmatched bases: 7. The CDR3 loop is CSVGTGGAKGYTF. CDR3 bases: TGCAGCGTCGGGACAGGGGGCGCGAAAGGCTACACCTTC.

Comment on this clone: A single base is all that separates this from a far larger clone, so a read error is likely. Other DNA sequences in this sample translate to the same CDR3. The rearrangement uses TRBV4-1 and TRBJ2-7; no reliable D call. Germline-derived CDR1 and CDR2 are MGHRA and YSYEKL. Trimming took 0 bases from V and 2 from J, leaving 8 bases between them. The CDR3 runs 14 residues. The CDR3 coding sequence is TGCGCCAGCAGCCAAGATCCCGGCCCCTACGAGCAGTACTTC. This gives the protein CASSQDPGPYEQYF.

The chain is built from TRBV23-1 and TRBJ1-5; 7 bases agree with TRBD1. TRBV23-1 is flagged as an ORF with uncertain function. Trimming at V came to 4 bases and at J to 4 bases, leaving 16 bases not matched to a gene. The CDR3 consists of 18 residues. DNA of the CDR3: TGCGCCAGCAGTCCACAACCAGTAAGGGGGCGCCGGAATCAGCCCCAGCATTTT. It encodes CASSPQPVRGRRNQPQHF.

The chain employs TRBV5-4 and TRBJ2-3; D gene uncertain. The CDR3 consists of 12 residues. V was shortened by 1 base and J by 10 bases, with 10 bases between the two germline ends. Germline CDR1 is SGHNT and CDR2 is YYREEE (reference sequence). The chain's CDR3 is CASSLSETAQYF. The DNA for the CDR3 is TGTGCCAGCAGCTTGTCAGAAACGGCGCAGTATTTT.

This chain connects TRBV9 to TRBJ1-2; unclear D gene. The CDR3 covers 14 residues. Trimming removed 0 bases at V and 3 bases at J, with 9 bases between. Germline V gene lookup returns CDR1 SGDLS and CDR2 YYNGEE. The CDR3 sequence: CASSVDNSHYGYTF. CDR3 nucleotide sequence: TGTGCCAGCAGCGTAGATAACAGCCACTATGGCTACACCTTC.

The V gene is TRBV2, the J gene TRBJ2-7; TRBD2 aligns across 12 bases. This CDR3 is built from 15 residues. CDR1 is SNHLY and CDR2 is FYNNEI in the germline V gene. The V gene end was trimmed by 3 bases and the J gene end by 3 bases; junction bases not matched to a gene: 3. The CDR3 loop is CASSEVTSGGYEQYF. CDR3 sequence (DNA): TGTGCCAGCAGTGAGGTGACTAGCGGGGGCTACGAGCAGTACTTC.

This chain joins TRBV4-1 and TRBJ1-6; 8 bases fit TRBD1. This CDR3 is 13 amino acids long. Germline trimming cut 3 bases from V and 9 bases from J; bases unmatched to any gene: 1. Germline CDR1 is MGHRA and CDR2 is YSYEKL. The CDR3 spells CASSQTGVSPLHF. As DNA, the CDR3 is TGCGCCAGCAGCCAGACAGGGGTTTCACCCCTCCACTTT.